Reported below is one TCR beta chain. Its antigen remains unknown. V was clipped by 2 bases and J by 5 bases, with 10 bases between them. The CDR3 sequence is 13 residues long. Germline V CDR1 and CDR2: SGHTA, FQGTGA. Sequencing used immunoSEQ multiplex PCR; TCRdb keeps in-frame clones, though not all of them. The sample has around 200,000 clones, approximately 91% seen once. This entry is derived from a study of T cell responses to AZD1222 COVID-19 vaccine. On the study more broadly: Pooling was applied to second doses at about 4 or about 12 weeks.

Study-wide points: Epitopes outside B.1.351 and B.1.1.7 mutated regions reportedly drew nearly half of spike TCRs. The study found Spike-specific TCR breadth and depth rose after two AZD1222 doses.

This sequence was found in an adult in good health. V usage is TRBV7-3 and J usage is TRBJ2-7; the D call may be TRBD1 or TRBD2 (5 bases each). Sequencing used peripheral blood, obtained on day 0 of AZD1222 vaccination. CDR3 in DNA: TGTGCCAGCAGCTTATCTGGGGGTCACGAGCAGTACTTC. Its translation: CASSLSGGHEQYF. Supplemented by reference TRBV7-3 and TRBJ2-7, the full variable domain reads GAGVSQTPSNKVTEKGKYVELRCDPISGHTALYWYRQSLGQGPEFLIYFQGTGAADDSGLPNDRFFAVRPEGSVSTLKIQRTERGDSAVYLCASSLSGGHEQYFGPGTRLTVT.